The present TCR beta chain was sequenced within a study of blood T cell repertoires in COVID-19. On the study more broadly: The United States, Italy and Spain supplied acute and convalescent COVID-19 samples. The analysed material was cDNA or gDNA that came from T cells, B-cell-depleted T cells, or PBMCs.

The CDR3 length is 13 residues. In germline, CDR1 is SEHNR, CDR2 FQNEAQ (reference sequence). Trimming pared 5 bases from V and 4 bases from J, leaving 11 bases between. Comments on this clone: The same CDR3 also results from other DNA sequences found in this sample.

In the source study's methods: Amplification of reference gene primers was used by the study to estimate nucleated cell counts. Libraries were prepared by immunoSEQ multiplex PCR; TCRdb keeps only in-frame clonotypes and omits some of them. V, J and clone size are taken as reported in that table, and D and trimming were inferred from the DNA itself. The top ten hold less than 6.5% of the sample, which has approximately 50,000 clones, 75% to 90% seen once. This chain connects TRBV7-9 to TRBJ1-1; perhaps TRBD1 as D (6 bases). The TCR comes from a man between 60 and 75 years old with acute or convalescent COVID-19. The sample taken for sequencing was peripheral blood. CDR3 sequence (DNA): TGTGCCAGCAGCCTACAAGGGGGCACTGAAGCTTTCTTT. This translates into CASSLQGGTEAFF.